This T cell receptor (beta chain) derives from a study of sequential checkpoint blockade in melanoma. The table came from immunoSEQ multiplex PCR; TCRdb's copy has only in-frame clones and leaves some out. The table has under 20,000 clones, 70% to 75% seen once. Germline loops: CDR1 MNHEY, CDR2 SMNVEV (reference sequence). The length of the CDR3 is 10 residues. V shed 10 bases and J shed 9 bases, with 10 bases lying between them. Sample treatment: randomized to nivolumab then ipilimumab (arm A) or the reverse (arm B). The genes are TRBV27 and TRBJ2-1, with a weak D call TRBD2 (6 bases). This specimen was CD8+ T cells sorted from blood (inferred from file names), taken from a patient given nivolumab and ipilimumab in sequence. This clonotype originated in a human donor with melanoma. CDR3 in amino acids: CATFGGEQFF. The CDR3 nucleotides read TGTGCCACCTTCGGGGGTGAGCAGTTCTTC.